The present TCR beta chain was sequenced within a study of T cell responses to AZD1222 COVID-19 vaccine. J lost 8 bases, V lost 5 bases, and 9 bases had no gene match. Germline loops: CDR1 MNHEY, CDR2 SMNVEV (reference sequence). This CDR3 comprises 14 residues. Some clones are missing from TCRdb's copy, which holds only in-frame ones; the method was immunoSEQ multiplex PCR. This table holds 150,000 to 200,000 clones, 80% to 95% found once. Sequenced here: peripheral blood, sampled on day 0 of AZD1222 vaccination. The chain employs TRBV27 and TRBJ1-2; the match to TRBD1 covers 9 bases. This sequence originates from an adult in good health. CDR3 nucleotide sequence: TGTGCCAGCAGTCCGGGGGGACAGGGAACCGGCTACACCTTC. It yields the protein CASSPGGQGTGYTF.